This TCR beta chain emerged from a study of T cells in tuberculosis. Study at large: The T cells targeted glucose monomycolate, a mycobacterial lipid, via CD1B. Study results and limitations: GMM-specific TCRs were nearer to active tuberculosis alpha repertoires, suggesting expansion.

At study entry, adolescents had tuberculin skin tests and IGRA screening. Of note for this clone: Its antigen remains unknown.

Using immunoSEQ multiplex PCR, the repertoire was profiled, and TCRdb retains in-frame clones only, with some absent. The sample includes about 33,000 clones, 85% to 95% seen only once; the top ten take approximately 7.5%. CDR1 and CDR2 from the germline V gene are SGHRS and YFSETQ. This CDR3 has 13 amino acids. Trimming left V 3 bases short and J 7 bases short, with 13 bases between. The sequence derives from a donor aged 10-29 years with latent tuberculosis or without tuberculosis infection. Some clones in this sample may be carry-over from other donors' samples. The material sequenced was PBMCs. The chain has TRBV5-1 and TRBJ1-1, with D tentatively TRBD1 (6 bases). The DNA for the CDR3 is TGCGCCAGCAGCTACCAAGGGGGTAATGAAGCTTTCTTT. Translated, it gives CASSYQGGNEAFF.